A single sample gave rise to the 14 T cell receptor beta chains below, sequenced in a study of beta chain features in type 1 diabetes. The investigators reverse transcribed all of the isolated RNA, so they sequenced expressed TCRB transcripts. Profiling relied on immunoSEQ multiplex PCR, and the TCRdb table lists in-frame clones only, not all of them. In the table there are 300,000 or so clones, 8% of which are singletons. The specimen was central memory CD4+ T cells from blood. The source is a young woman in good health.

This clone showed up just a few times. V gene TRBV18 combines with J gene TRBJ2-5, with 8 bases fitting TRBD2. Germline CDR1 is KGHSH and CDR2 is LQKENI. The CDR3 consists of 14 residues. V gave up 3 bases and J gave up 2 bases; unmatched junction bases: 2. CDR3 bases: TGTGCCAGCTCACCGGTAGCGGGACAAGAGACCCAGTACTTC. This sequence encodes CASSPVAGQETQYF.

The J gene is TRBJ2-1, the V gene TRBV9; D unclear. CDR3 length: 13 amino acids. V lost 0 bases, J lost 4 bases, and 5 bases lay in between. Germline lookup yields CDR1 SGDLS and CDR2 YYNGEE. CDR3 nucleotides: TGTGCCAGCAGCGTAGATGGGTACAATGAGCAGTTCTTC. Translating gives CASSVDGYNEQFF.

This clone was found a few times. CDR3 coding DNA: TGTGCCAGCGGACGAGCGGGGGTTGAAGCTTTCTTT. This gives the protein CASGRAGVEAFF. The genes are TRBV2 and TRBJ1-1; a possible D gene is TRBD1 (5 bases). This CDR3 has 12 residues. In germline, CDR1 is SNHLY, CDR2 FYNNEI. Trimming pared 8 bases from V and 7 bases from J, leaving 14 bases between.

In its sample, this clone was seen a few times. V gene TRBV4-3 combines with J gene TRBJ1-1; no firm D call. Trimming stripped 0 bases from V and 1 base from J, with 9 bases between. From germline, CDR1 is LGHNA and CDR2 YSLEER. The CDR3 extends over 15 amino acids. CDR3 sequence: CASSQENNRNTEAFF. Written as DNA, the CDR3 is TGCGCCAGCAGCCAAGAAAATAACAGGAACACTGAAGCTTTCTTT.

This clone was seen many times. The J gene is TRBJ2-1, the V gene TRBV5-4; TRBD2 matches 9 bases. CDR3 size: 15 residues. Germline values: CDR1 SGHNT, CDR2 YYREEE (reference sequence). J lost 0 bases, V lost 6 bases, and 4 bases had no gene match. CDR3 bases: TGTGCCAGCAAGGTTAGCGGGAGCTCCTACAATGAGCAGTTCTTC. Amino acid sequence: CASKVSGSSYNEQFF.

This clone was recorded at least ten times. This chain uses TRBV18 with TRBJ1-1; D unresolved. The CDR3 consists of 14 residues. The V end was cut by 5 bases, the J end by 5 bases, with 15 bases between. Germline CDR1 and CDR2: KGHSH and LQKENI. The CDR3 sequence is CASSSGFGPTEAFF. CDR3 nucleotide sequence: TGTGCCAGCTCATCCGGGTTTGGGCCGACTGAAGCTTTCTTT.

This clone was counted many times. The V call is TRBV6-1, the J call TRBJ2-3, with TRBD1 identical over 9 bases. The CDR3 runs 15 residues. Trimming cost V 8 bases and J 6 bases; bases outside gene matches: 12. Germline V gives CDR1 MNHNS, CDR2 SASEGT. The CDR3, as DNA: TGTGCCAGCTCCTCGGACAGGGGTGGGTTTGATACGCAGTATTTT. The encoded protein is CASSSDRGGFDTQYF.

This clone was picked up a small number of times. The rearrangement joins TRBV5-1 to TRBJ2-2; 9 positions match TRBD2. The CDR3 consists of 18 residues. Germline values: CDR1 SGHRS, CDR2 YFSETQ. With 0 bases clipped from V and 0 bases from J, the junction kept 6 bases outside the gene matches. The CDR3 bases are TGCGCCAGCAGCTTGGACCTAGCGGGGACTACGAACACCGGGGAGCTGTTTTTT. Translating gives CASSLDLAGTTNTGELFF.

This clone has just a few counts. CDR3 region: CAISESILWEQYF. The CDR3 bases are TGTGCCATCAGTGAGTCGATACTATGGGAGCAGTACTTC. The chain is built from TRBV10-3 and TRBJ2-7; D unclear. CDR1 ENHRY and CDR2 SYGVKD come from the germline V gene. V was pared by 0 bases and J by 7 bases, with 10 bases between. The CDR3 runs 13 residues.

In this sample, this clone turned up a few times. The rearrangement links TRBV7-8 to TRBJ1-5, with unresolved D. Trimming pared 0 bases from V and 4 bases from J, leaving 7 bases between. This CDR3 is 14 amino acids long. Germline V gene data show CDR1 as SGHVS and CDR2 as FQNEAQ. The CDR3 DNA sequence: TGTGCCAGCAGCTTAGCAGGAACGAATCAGCCCCAGCATTTT. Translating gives CASSLAGTNQPQHF.

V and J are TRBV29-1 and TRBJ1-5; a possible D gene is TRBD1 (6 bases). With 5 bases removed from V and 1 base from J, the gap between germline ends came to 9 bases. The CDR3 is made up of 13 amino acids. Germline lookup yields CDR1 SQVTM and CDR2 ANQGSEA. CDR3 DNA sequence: TGCAGCGTTTCTAGGGGGAGCAATCAGCCCCAGCATTTT. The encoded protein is CSVSRGSNQPQHF.

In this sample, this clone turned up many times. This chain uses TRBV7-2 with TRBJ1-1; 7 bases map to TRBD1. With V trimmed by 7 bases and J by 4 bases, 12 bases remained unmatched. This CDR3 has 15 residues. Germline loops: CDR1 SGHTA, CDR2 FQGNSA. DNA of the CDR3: TGTGCCAGCACCCAAAGGACAGGACGATTCACTGAAGCTTTCTTT. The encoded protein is CASTQRTGRFTEAFF. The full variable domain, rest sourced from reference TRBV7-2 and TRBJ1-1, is GAGVSQSPSNKVTEKGKDVELRCDPISGHTALYWYRQSLGQGLEFLIYFQGNSAPDKSGLPSDRFSAERTGGSVSTLTIQRTQQEDSAVYLCASTQRTGRFTEAFFGQGTRLTVV.

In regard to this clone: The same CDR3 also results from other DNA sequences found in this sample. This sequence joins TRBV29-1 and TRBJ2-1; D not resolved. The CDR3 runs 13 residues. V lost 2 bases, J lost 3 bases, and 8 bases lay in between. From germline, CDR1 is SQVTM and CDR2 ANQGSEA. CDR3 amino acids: CSVESSFYNEQFF. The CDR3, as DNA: TGCAGCGTTGAAAGTTCCTTCTACAATGAGCAGTTCTTC.

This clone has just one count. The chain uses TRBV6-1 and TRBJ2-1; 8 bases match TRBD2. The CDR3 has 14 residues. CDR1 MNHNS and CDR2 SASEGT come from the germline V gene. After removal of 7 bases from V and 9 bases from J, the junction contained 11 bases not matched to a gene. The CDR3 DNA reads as TGTGCCAGCACCTTAGCGGGAAGCCTCGGTGAGCAGTTCTTC. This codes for CASTLAGSLGEQFF.